Below, 27 T cell receptor beta chains from the same sample are listed, as sequenced in a study of response to subunit inactivated influenza vaccine listed by TCRdb under 2018. The library came from RT-PCR. TCRdb shows the sequencer as Illumina HiSeq 2500. In-frame beta chains were kept once TCRdb had trimmed the public reads at Q25 with fastp and called clones with MiXCR. Rows matching on CDR3 protein sequence are summarized as one entry with the most common DNA and genes. This sample comprises about 520,000 distinct CDR3 sequences, around 25% of them detected only once. 1.9% of the sample is taken by the ten largest. Material: CD4+ T cells sorted from PBMCs, obtained approximately 5 days after vaccination. These receptors were obtained from a middle-aged man who received an inactivated influenza vaccine. Donor details come from another sample of the same person, matched by shared clones.

The chain joins TRBV20-1 to TRBJ2-3, with 8 bases matching TRBD2. Germline V gene sequence: CDR1 DFQATT, CDR2 SNEGSKA (reference sequence). The CDR3 is 14 residues long. The V and J ends lost 8 bases and 1 base, in that order; junction bases with no gene match: 8. CDR3 sequence: CSPQRGTRTDTQYF. In DNA form, the CDR3 reads TGCAGTCCTCAGCGGGGGACCCGCACAGATACGCAGTATTTT.

This sequence joins TRBV30 and TRBJ1-5; D may be TRBD1 (5 bases). Germline V gives CDR1 GTSNPN, CDR2 SVGIG (reference sequence). The germline V and J ends were trimmed by 1 base and 4 bases, with 11 bases remaining between them. The CDR3 runs 14 residues. The chain's CDR3 is CAWSGQGGNQPQHF. Here the CDR3 DNA reads TGTGCCTGGAGTGGGCAGGGAGGGAATCAGCCCCAGCATTTT.

This clonotype was seen a handful of times. This chain links TRBV7-2 with TRBJ2-1; D is ambiguous. Trimming removed 2 bases from V and 7 bases from J, with 15 bases in between. The CDR3 runs to 15 residues. Germline CDR1 and CDR2: SGHTA and FQGNSA. Here the CDR3 DNA reads TGTGCCAGCAGCTTATTCTATCTTGGCCCTAATGAGCAGTTCTTC. Its protein is CASSLFYLGPNEQFF.

This clonotype was found a few times. The rearrangement joins TRBV20-1 to TRBJ2-5; 7 positions match TRBD2. Trimming at V came to 5 bases and at J to 2 bases, leaving 8 bases not matched to a gene. There are 14 residues in the CDR3. Germline loops: CDR1 DFQATT, CDR2 SNEGSKA (reference sequence). This CDR3 reads CSASGTTTQETQYF. CDR3 nucleotides: TGCAGTGCTTCCGGGACTACAACACAAGAGACCCAGTACTTC.

The V call is TRBV20-1, the J call TRBJ2-1, with a weak D call TRBD2 (7 bases). Germline V gives CDR1 DFQATT, CDR2 SNEGSKA (reference sequence). V was pared by 2 bases and J by 7 bases, with 15 bases between. The CDR3 contains 14 residues. The CDR3 loop reads CSARISGGLNEQFF. The CDR3 DNA sequence: TGCAGTGCTAGAATCTCGGGGGGCCTTAATGAGCAGTTCTTC.

This clonotype has more than one count but fewer than ten. This rearrangement joins TRBV5-1 to TRBJ2-1; 10 bases fit TRBD2. The germline gives CDR1 SGHRS, CDR2 YFSETQ. V lost 4 bases, J lost 9 bases, and 10 bases stayed unmatched. The CDR3 is made up of 15 amino acids. DNA for the CDR3: TGCGCCAGCAGCATTCTAGCGGGAGAAAGAAGTGAGCAGTTCTTC. This codes for CASSILAGERSEQFF.

J is TRBJ1-1 and V is TRBV6-1; a possible D gene is TRBD1 (5 bases). The length of the CDR3 is 16 residues. V lost 1 base and J 2 bases, leaving 14 bases between the germline ends. Germline lookup yields CDR1 MNHNS and CDR2 SASEGT. In DNA, the CDR3 is TGTGCCAGCAGTGAAGAGGGTGGCAGGGTAAACACTGAAGCTTTCTTT. Translated: CASSEEGGRVNTEAFF.

The gene calls are TRBV10-3 and TRBJ1-1; D might be TRBD1 (5 bases). CDR3 length: 13 amino acids. Trimming pared 4 bases from V and 5 bases from J, leaving 11 bases between. Per germline, CDR1 ENHRY and CDR2 SYGVKD. This chain's CDR3 is CAISVQGGTEAFF. For the CDR3, the DNA is TGTGCCATCAGTGTCCAGGGAGGAACTGAAGCTTTCTTT.

The chain is built from TRBV29-1 and TRBJ1-1, with D uncertain. The CDR3 loop spans 11 amino acids. Germline CDR1 is SQVTM and CDR2 is ANQGSEA. Between the trimmed V and J ends, which lost 6 bases and 5 bases, there was a span of 10 bases. CDR3 in amino acids: CSVMGFTEAFF. CDR3 coding DNA: TGCAGCGTCATGGGGTTTACTGAAGCTTTCTTT. Filled out from reference TRBV29-1 and TRBJ1-1, the complete variable domain reads SAVISQKPSRDICQRGTSLTIQCQVDSQVTMMFWYRQQPGQSLTLIATANQGSEATYESGFVIDKFPISRPNLTFSTLTVSNMSPEDSSIYLCSVMGFTEAFFGQGTRLTVV.

The table lists this clonotype with many counts. The chain uses TRBV20-1 and TRBJ2-5; D remains ambiguous. V lost 5 bases and J 5 bases, leaving 6 bases between the germline ends. From germline, CDR1 is DFQATT and CDR2 SNEGSKA (reference sequence). This CDR3 is built from 10 residues. CDR3 sequence: CSALRETQYF. The CDR3 region has the DNA TGCAGTGCTTTGAGGGAGACCCAGTACTTC.

This clonotype was counted a few times. The CDR3, as DNA: TGTGCCAGTAGTGTCCGGGACGGGACGCCCCAGTACTTC. Translation: CASSVRDGTPQYF. V and J are TRBV19 and TRBJ2-5; D might be TRBD1 or TRBD2, each matching 5 bases. The V gene's germline CDR1 is LNHDA and CDR2 SQIVND (reference sequence). With 5 bases removed from V and 9 bases from J, the gap between germline ends came to 16 bases. This CDR3 is 13 amino acids long.

This clonotype was seen more than once but under ten times. The gene calls are TRBV12-3 or TRBV12-4 and TRBJ2-1; the D is unclear. The CDR3 runs 13 residues. V was trimmed by 4 bases and J by 7 bases, leaving 11 bases between them. DNA for the CDR3: TGTGCCAGCAGTTCTAGGGCTGGTAATGAGCAGTTCTTC. It translates to CASSSRAGNEQFF.

V and J are TRBV6-2 or TRBV6-3 and TRBJ1-5; 9 bases match TRBD1. V shed 5 bases and J 6 bases; nucleotides not matched to a gene: 5. CDR3 length: 14 residues. Germline V gene lookup returns CDR1 MNHEY and CDR2 SVGEGT. CDR3 protein: CASSRDRGIQPQHF. DNA of the CDR3: TGTGCCAGCAGTCGCGACAGGGGGATTCAGCCCCAGCATTTT.

This clonotype was detected a few times. The rearrangement links TRBV2 to TRBJ2-2; D not resolved. Germline CDR1 SNHLY, CDR2 FYNNEI. The CDR3 extends over 13 amino acids. Between the trimmed V and J ends, which lost 1 base and 5 bases, there was a span of 5 bases. The CDR3 nucleotides are TGTGCCAGCAGTGAAGAAGGGACCGGGGAGCTGTTTTTT. This codes for CASSEEGTGELFF.

CDR3 DNA sequence: TGTGCCAGCAGCCAAGAGGTTGGGGTTGTCTATGGCTACACCTTC. Translated, it gives CASSQEVGVVYGYTF. The chain uses TRBV4-2 and TRBJ1-2; no clear D. This CDR3 has 15 amino acids. The V end lost 0 bases, the J end lost 4 bases, and 12 bases lay between the germline ends. Germline values: CDR1 LGHNA, CDR2 YNFKEQ.

The table lists this clonotype with many counts. The rearrangement uses TRBV29-1 and TRBJ2-1, with D unresolved. Germline CDR1 and CDR2: SQVTM and ANQGSEA. The ends were cut back, 1 base at V and 3 bases at J, with 1 base in the middle. The CDR3 extends over 11 amino acids. The CDR3 region has the DNA TGCAGCGTTGAAGGCTACAATGAGCAGTTCTTC. The encoded protein is CSVEGYNEQFF.

This clonotype was picked up a small number of times. The chain uses TRBV20-1 and TRBJ2-1, with D uncertain. Germline lookup yields CDR1 DFQATT and CDR2 SNEGSKA (reference sequence). Trimming removed 0 bases at V and 6 bases at J, with 15 bases between. This CDR3 spans 15 amino acids. The CDR3 sequence is CSARDRNRLGNEQFF. Here the CDR3 DNA reads TGCAGTGCTAGAGATCGAAATAGACTCGGCAATGAGCAGTTCTTC.

The chain recombines TRBV11-2 with TRBJ1-3; 8 nucleotides line up with TRBD1. This CDR3 comprises 16 residues. The trim removed 4 bases at V and 2 bases at J, leaving 7 bases unmatched. Germline V gene lookup returns CDR1 SGHAT and CDR2 FQNNGV. The DNA for the CDR3 is TGTGCCAGCAGCTCCGGGACAGGTCGGGCTGGAAACACCATATATTTT. It translates to CASSSGTGRAGNTIYF.

This clonotype has just a few counts. The V gene is TRBV5-1, the J gene TRBJ1-1; D call uncertain. V dropped 3 bases and J dropped 5 bases, with 17 bases sitting between them. This CDR3 spans 15 amino acids. Germline V CDR1 and CDR2: SGHRS, YFSETQ. CDR3 region: CASSSEPGVATEAFF. The CDR3 DNA sequence: TGCGCCAGCAGCTCAGAGCCCGGGGTGGCGACTGAAGCTTTCTTT.

About this clonotype itself: A much more abundant neighbour one base away suggests this may be a read error. The chain couples TRBV3-1 to TRBJ2-2; D is unclear. This CDR3 has 13 amino acids. Germline loops: CDR1 LGHDT, CDR2 YNNKEL (reference sequence). The V end lost 4 bases, the J end lost 1 base, and 4 bases lay between the germline ends. The CDR3, as DNA: TGTGCCAGCAGCCGACTGAACACCGGGGAGCTGTTTTTT. It translates to CASSRLNTGELFF.

This chain's CDR3 is CASNTGFNEAFF. In DNA, the CDR3 is TGTGCCAGTAACACAGGTTTTAATGAAGCTTTCTTT. This chain connects TRBV19 to TRBJ1-1, with a possible D match to TRBD1 (5 bases). The CDR3 has 12 residues. Per germline, CDR1 LNHDA and CDR2 SQIVND (reference sequence). V lost 7 bases, J lost 7 bases, and 13 bases lay in between.

This sequence joins TRBV12-3 or TRBV12-4 and TRBJ1-5; D unresolved. Trimming removed 3 bases from V and 2 bases from J, with 8 bases in between. This CDR3 contains 14 residues. The DNA of the CDR3 is TGTGCCAGCAGTTTTGTGGCAGGCAATCAGCCCCAGCATTTT. Translating it yields CASSFVAGNQPQHF.

Only a few counts were recorded for this clonotype. The chain couples TRBV29-1 to TRBJ2-1; the match to TRBD2 covers 7 bases. This CDR3 spans 12 amino acids. Germline V gene data show CDR1 as SQVTM and CDR2 as ANQGSEA. J lost 6 bases, V lost 3 bases, and 2 bases had no gene match. In DNA form, the CDR3 reads TGCAGCGTTGACCGGACTAGCAATGAGCAGTTCTTC. This translates into CSVDRTSNEQFF.

The chain combines TRBV20-1 with TRBJ2-3; 13 nucleotides match TRBD2. V gave up 5 bases and J gave up 5 bases; unmatched junction bases: 7. The CDR3 runs to 15 residues. Germline V gives CDR1 DFQATT, CDR2 SNEGSKA (reference sequence). The CDR3 is CSARGRTSGRDTQYF. The CDR3 coding sequence is TGCAGTGCTCGAGGACGGACTAGCGGGAGAGATACGCAGTATTTT.

This clonotype was seen more than once but under ten times. The chain carries TRBV11-2 and TRBJ2-2; 7 bases match TRBD2. The CDR3 is 18 amino acids. Germline values: CDR1 SGHAT, CDR2 FQNNGV. V dropped 1 base and J dropped 5; count of bases not matched to a gene: 13. The CDR3 sequence is CASSLGRLAVGSTGELFF. As DNA, the CDR3 is TGTGCCAGCAGCTTAGGTCGCCTAGCGGTTGGATCAACCGGGGAGCTGTTTTTT.

This clonotype has at least ten counts. This chain joins TRBV7-2 and TRBJ2-7, with 8 bases identical to TRBD2. The CDR3 totals 17 residues. Germline-derived CDR1 and CDR2 are SGHTA and FQGNSA. V was clipped by 3 bases and J by 2 bases; unmatched bases: 12. CDR3 protein: CASSFGGGRHRTYEQYF. The CDR3 region has the DNA TGTGCCAGCAGCTTCGGGGGGGGCCGTCACCGAACCTACGAGCAGTACTTC.

The chain joins TRBV20-1 to TRBJ2-7; D is unresolved. CDR3 length equals 12 residues. Germline-derived CDR1 and CDR2 are DFQATT and SNEGSKA (reference sequence). Between the trimmed V and J ends, which lost 3 bases and 0 bases, there was a span of 6 bases. The CDR3 here is CSASGFSYEQYF. The CDR3 DNA sequence: TGCAGTGCTAGCGGGTTCTCCTACGAGCAGTACTTC.